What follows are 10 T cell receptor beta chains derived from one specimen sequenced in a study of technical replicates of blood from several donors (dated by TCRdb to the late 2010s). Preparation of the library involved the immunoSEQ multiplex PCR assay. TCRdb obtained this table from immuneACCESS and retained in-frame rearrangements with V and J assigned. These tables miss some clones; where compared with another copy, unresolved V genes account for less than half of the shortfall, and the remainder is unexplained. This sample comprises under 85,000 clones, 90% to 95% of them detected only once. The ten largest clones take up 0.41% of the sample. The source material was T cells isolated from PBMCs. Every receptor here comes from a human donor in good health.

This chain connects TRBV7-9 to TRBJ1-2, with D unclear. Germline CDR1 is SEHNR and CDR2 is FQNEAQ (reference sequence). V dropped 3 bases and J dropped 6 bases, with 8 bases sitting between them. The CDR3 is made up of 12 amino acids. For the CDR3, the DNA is TGTGCCAGCAGCTTTAGTATTCATGGCTACACCTTC. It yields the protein CASSFSIHGYTF.

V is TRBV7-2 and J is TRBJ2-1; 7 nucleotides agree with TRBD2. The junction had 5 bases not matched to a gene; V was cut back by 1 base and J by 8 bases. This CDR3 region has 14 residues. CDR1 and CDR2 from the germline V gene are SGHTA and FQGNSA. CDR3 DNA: TGTGCCAGCAGCTTAGAGGGAGGGGAGTATGAGCAGTTCTTC. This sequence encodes CASSLEGGEYEQFF.

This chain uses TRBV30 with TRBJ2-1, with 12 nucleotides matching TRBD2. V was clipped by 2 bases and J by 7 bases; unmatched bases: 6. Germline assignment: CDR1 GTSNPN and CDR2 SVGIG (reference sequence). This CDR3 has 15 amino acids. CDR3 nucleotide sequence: TGTGCCTGGAGTCTCGGACTAGCGGGAACGAATGAGCAGTTCTTC. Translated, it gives CAWSLGLAGTNEQFF.

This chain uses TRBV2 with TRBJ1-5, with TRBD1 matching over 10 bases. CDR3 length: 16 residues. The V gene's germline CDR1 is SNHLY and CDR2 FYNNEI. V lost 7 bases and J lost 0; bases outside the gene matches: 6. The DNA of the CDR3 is TGTGCCAGCACGGACAGGGGGACATATAGCAATCAGCCCCAGCATTTT. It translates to CASTDRGTYSNQPQHF.

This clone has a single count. The CDR3, as DNA: TGTGCCAGCAGGACAGGGAGTGCAACTAATGAAAAACTGTTTTTT. This codes for CASRTGSATNEKLFF. The gene calls are TRBV19 and TRBJ1-4, with TRBD1 matching 8 bases. V trimming: 9 bases; J trimming: 0 bases; junction bases outside the gene matches: 6. The CDR3 extends over 15 amino acids. Germline CDR1 LNHDA, CDR2 SQIVND (reference sequence).

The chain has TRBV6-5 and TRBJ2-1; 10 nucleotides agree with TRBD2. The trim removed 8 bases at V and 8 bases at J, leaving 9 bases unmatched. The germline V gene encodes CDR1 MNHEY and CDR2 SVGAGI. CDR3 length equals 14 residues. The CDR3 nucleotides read TGTGCCAGCGGTAGCGGGAGGCCAGGGGATGAGCAGTTCTTC. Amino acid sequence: CASGSGRPGDEQFF.

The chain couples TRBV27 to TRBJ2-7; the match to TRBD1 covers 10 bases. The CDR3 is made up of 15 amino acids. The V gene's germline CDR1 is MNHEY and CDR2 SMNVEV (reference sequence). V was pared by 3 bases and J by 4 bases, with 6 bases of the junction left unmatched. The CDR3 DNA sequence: TGTGCCAGCAGTTTTTTTCCGGGACAGGGGTACGAGCAGTACTTC. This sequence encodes CASSFFPGQGYEQYF.

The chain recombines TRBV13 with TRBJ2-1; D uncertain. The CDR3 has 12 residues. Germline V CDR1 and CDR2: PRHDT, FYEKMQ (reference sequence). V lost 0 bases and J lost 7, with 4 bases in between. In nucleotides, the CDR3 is TGTGCCAGCAGCTTAGGCATGAATGAGCAGTTCTTC. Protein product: CASSLGMNEQFF. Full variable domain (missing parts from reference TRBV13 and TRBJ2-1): AAGVIQSPRHLIKEKRETATLKCYPIPRHDTVYWYQQGPGQDPQFLISFYEKMQSDKGSIPDRFSAQQFSDYHSELNMSSLELGDSALYFCASSLGMNEQFFGPGTRLTVL.

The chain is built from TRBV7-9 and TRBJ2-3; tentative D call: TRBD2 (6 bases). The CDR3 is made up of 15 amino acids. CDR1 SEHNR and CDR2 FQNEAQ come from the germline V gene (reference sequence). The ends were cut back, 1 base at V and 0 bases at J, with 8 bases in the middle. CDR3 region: CASSLGRDSTDTQYF. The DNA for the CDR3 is TGTGCCAGCAGCTTAGGGCGGGATAGCACAGATACGCAGTATTTT. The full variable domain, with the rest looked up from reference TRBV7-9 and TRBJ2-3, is DTGVSQNPRHKITKRGQNVTFRCDPISEHNRLYWYRQTLGQGPEFLTYFQNEAQLEKSRLLSDRFSAERPKGSFSTLEIQRTEQGDSAMYLCASSLGRDSTDTQYFGPGTRLTVL.

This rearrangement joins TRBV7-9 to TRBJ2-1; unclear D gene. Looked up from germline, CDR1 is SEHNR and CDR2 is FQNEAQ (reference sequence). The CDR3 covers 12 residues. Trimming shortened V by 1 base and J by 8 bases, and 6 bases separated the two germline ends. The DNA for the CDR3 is TGTGCCAGCAGCTTAGGTATTGATGAGCAGTTCTTC. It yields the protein CASSLGIDEQFF.